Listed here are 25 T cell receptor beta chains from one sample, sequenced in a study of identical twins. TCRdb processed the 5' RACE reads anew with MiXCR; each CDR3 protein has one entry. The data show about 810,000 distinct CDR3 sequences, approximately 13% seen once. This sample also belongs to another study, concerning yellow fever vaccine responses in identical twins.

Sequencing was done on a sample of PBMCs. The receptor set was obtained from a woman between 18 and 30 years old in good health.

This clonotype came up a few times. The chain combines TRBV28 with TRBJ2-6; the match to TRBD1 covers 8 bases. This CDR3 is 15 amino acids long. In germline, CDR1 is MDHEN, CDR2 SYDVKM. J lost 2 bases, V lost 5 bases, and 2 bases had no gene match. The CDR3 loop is CASSGQGAGANVLTF. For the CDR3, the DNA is TGTGCCAGCAGTGGACAGGGCGCTGGGGCCAACGTCCTGACTTTC.

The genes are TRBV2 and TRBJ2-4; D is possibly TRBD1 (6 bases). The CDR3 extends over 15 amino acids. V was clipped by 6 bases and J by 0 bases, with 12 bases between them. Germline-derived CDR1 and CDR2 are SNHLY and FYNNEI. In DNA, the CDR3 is TGTGCCAGCAGCGGGACAATTCTAGCCAAAAACATTCAGTACTTC. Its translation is CASSGTILAKNIQYF.

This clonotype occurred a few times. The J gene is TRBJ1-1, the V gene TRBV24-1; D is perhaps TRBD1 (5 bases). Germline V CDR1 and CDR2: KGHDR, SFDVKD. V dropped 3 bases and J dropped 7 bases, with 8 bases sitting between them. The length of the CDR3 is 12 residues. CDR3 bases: TGTGCCACCAGTGATGCCCAGGGTGAAGCTTTCTTT. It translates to CATSDAQGEAFF.

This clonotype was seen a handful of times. The chain's CDR3 is CASSQPLGPGELFF. The CDR3, as DNA: TGTGCCAGCAGCCAGCCCCTTGGGCCCGGGGAGCTGTTTTTT. This chain links TRBV16 with TRBJ2-2; D uncertain. Trimming left V 3 bases short and J 6 bases short, with 11 bases between. The CDR3 contains 14 residues. CDR1 KGHSY and CDR2 FQNENV come from the germline V gene.

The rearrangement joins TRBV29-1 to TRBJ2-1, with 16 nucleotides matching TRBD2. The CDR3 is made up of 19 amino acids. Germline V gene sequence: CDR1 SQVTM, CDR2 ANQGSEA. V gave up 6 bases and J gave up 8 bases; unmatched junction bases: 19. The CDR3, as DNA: TGCAGCGTCCCCCCATTAGGGACTAGCGGGGGGGCCGGGTACGATGAGCAGTTCTTC. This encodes CSVPPLGTSGGAGYDEQFF.

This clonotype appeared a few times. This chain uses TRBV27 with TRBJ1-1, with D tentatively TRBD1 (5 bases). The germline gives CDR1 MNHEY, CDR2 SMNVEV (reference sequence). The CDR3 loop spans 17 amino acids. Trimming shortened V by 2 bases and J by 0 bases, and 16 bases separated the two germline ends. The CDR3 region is CASSLEGAVGLNTEAFF. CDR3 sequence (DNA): TGTGCCAGCAGTTTAGAAGGGGCTGTAGGCTTGAACACTGAAGCTTTCTTT.

CDR3 in amino acids: CSATAKNIQYF. The CDR3 DNA sequence: TGCAGTGCTACGGCAAAAAACATTCAGTACTTC. The chain uses TRBV20-1 and TRBJ2-4; D unresolved. The CDR3 has 11 amino acids. V was cut by 4 bases and J by 4 bases, with 5 bases left in between. The germline V gene encodes CDR1 DFQATT and CDR2 SNEGSKA (reference sequence).

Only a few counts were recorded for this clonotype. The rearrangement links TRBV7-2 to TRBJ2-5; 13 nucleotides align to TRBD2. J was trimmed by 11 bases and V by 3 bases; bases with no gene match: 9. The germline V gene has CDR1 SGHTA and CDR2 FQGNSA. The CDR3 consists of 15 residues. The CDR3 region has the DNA TGTGCCAGCAGCTTCGCCGGGACTAGCGGGGAGGTTCAGTACTTC. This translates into CASSFAGTSGEVQYF.

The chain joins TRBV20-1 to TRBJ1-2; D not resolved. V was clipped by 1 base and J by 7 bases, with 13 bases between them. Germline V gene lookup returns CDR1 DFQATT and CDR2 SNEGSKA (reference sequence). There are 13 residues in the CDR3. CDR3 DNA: TGCAGTGCTAGAGGGGAGACCGAGGGTGGCTACACCTTC. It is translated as CSARGETEGGYTF.

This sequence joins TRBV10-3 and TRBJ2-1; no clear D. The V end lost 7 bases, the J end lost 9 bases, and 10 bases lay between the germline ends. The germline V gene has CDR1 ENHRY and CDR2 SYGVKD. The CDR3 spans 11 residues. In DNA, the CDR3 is TGTGCCATCAACGACAACGGTGAGCAGTTCTTC. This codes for CAINDNGEQFF.

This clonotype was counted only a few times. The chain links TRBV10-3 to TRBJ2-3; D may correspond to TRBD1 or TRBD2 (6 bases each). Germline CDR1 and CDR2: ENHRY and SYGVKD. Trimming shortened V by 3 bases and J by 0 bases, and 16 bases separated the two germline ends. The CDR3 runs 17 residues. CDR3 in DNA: TGTGCCATCAGTGACTGGGGGGCCGCACCTAGCACAGATACGCAGTATTTT. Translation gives CAISDWGAAPSTDTQYF.

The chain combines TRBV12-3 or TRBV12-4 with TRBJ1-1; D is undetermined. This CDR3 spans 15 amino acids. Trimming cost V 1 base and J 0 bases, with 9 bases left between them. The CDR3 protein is CASSLDAGMNTEAFF. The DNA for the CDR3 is TGTGCCAGCAGTTTAGATGCTGGGATGAACACTGAAGCTTTCTTT.

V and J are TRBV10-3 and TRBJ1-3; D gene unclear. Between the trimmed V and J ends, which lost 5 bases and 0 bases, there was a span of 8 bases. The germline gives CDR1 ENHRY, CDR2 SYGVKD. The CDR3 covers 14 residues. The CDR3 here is CAISSPSSGNTIYF. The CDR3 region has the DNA TGTGCCATCAGTTCGCCCAGCTCTGGAAACACCATATATTTT.

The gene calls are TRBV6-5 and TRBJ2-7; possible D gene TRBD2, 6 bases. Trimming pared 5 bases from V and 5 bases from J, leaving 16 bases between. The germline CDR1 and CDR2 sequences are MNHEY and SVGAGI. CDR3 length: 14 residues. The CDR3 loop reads CASSLSGEGHEQYF. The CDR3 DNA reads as TGTGCCAGCAGTCTCTCGGGAGAGGGGCACGAGCAGTACTTC.

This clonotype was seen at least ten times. For the CDR3, the DNA is TGTGCCAACTCCCAGGGGGGGACCCAGTACTTC. Translated: CANSQGGTQYF. This rearrangement joins TRBV12-3 or TRBV12-4 to TRBJ2-5, with a weak D call TRBD1 (7 bases). V was trimmed by 10 bases and J by 7 bases, leaving 13 bases between them. The CDR3 runs to 11 residues.

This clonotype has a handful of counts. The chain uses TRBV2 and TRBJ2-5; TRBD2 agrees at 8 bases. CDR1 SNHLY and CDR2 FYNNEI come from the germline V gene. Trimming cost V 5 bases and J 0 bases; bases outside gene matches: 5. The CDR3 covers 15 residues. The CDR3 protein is CASSSDSGNQETQYF. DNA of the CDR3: TGTGCCAGCAGTTCCGATAGCGGGAACCAAGAGACCCAGTACTTC.

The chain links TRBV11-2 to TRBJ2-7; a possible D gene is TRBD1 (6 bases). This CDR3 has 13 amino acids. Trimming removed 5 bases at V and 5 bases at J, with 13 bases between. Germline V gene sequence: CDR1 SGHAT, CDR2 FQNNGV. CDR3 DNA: TGTGCCAGCAGCCTCCGGGACACAAACGAGCAGTACGTC. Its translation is CASSLRDTNEQYV.

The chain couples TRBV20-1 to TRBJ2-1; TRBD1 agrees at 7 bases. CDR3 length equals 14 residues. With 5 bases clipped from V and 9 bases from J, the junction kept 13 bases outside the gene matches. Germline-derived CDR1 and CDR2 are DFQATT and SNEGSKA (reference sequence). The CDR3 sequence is CSAPDRTYLREQFF. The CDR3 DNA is TGCAGTGCTCCGGACAGGACCTACCTTCGTGAGCAGTTCTTC.

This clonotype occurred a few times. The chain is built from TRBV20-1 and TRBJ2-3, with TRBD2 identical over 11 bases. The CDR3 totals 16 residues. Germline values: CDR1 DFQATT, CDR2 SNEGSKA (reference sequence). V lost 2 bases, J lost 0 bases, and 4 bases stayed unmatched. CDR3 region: CSARQRTSGSTDTQYF. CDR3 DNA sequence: TGCAGTGCTAGACAACGGACTAGCGGGAGCACAGATACGCAGTATTTT.

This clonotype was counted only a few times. DNA for the CDR3: TGTGCCAGCACCCGTGGGGGCCCGGATACGCAGTATTTT. It translates to CASTRGGPDTQYF. The chain uses TRBV6-2 or TRBV6-3 and TRBJ2-3, with a tentative D call TRBD1 (6 bases). Trimming cost V 7 bases and J 6 bases, with 14 bases left between them. This CDR3 comprises 13 residues. Per germline, CDR1 MNHEY and CDR2 SVGEGT.

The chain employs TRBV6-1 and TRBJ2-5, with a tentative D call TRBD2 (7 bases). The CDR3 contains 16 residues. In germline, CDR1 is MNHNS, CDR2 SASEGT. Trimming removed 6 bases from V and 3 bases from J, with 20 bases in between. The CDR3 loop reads CASSKRGGGPKETQYF. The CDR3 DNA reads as TGTGCCAGCAGCAAAAGGGGCGGGGGCCCAAAAGAGACCCAGTACTTC.

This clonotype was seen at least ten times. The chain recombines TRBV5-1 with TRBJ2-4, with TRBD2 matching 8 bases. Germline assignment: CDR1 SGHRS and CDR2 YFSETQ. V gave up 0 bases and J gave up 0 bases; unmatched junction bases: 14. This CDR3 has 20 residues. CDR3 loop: CASSLDWGGRPHLAKNIQYF. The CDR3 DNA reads TGCGCCAGCAGCTTGGATTGGGGCGGGAGGCCCCACTTAGCCAAAAACATTCAGTACTTC.

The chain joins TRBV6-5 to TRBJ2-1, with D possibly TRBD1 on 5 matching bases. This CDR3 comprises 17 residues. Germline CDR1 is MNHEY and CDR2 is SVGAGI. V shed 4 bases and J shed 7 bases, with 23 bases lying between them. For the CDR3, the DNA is TGTGCCAGCAGTTTTGGTTTTGGTCAGGGCGTGGGGAATGAGCAGTTCTTC. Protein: CASSFGFGQGVGNEQFF.

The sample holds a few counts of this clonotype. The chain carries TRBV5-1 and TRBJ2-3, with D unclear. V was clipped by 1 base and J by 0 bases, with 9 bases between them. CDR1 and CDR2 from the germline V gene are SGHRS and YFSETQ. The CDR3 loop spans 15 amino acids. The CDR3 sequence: CASSLTVTSTDTQYF. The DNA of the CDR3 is TGCGCCAGCAGCTTGACAGTCACTAGCACAGATACGCAGTATTTT.

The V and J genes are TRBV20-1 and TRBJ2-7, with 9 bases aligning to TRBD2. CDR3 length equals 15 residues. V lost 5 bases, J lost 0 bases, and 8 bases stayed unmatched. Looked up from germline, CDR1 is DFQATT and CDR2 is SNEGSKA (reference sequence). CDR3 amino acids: CSARRLAESSYEQYF. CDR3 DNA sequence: TGCAGTGCTCGAAGACTAGCGGAGAGCTCCTACGAGCAGTACTTC.